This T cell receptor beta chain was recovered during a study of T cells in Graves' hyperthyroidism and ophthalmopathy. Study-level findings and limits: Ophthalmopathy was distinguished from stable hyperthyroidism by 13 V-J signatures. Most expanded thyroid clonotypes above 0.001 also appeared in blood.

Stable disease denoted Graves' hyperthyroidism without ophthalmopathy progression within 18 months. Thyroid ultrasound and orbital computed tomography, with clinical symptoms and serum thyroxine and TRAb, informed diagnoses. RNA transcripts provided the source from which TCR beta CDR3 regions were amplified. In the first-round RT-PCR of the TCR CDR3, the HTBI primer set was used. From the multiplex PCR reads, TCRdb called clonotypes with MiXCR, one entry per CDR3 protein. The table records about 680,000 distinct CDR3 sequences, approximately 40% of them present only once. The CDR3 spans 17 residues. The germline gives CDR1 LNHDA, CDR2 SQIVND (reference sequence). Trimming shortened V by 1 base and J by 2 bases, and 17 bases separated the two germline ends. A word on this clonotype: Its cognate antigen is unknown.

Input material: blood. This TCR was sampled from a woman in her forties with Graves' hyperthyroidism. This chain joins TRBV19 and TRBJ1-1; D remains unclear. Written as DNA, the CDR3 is TGTGCCAGTAGTATAGTCCCCGGGAAGGGCCCTAACACTGAAGCTTTCTTT. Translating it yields CASSIVPGKGPNTEAFF.